A selection of T cell receptor beta chains follows, all from one sample in a study of cytomegalovirus exposure and HLA in healthy donors. Repertoires were generated with immunoSEQ multiplex PCR, while TCRdb's copy carries only in-frame clones and drops some. The profile shows approximately 150,000 clones, roughly 79% of them singletons. Sample: PBMCs. The receptors were sampled from a woman between 50 and 59 years old in good health and CMV-seronegative. Both conserved end residues are part of each CDR3. The D gene is left open where the match is weak. Expanded clones get a size class; other rows say once, few or many, or leave the size out.

v_call: TRBV28
d_call: .
j_call: TRBJ2-5
clone_size: .
cdr3_nt: TGTGCCAGCAGTCCCACAGGGTCGGTCGAAGAGACCCAGTACTTC
cdr3_aa: CASSPTGSVEETQYF

v_call: TRBV6-6
d_call: .
j_call: TRBJ1-2
clone_size: .
cdr3_nt: TGTGCCAGCTATGGACTTAACTATGGCTACACCTTC
cdr3_aa: CASYGLNYGYTF

v_call: TRBV9
d_call: .
j_call: TRBJ2-7
clone_size: .
cdr3_nt: TGTGCCAGCAGCGTTTCCGGTGGCTACGAGCAGTACTTC
cdr3_aa: CASSVSGGYEQYF

v_call: TRBV9
d_call: TRBD2
j_call: TRBJ2-5
clone_size: .
cdr3_nt: TGTGCCAGCAGCGTAGGAGGCGGGGGGGGCCAAGAGACCCAGTACTTC
cdr3_aa: CASSVGGGGGQETQYF

v_call: TRBV7-9
d_call: .
j_call: TRBJ1-5
clone_size: .
cdr3_nt: TGTGCCAGCAGCTTAACAGGAGGGGATCAGCCCCAGCATTTT
cdr3_aa: CASSLTGGDQPQHF

v_call: TRBV13
d_call: .
j_call: TRBJ2-7
clone_size: .
cdr3_nt: TGTGCCAGCAGCTTAGGCTCAGGGTTGAGCTCCTACGAGCAGTACTTC
cdr3_aa: CASSLGSGLSSYEQYF

v_call: TRBV11-2
d_call: TRBD1
j_call: TRBJ2-3
clone_size: .
cdr3_nt: TGTGCCAGCACAGGGGGCCGCACAGATACGCAGTATTTT
cdr3_aa: CASTGGRTDTQYF

v_call: TRBV7-2
d_call: TRBD1
j_call: TRBJ1-2
clone_size: .
cdr3_nt: TGTGCCAGCAGCCCTGACAGGGGGGCCTATGGCTACACCTTC
cdr3_aa: CASSPDRGAYGYTF

v_call: TRBV27
d_call: .
j_call: TRBJ2-7
clone_size: .
cdr3_nt: TGTGCCAGCCACAGTGCCTCCTACGAGCAGTACTTC
cdr3_aa: CASHSASYEQYF

v_call: TRBV14
d_call: TRBD1
j_call: TRBJ2-7
clone_size: .
cdr3_nt: TGTGCCAGCAGCCAGGAGACGACAGGGGCCTTCTCCTACGAGCAGTACTTC
cdr3_aa: CASSQETTGAFSYEQYF

v_call: TRBV28
d_call: .
j_call: TRBJ1-6
clone_size: .
cdr3_nt: TGTGCCAGCAGTTCCTTCAGCTCCTATAATTCACCCCTCCACTTT
cdr3_aa: CASSSFSSYNSPLHF

v_call: TRBV6-1
d_call: .
j_call: TRBJ1-2
clone_size: .
cdr3_nt: TGTGCCAGTCTAGAAGGGGCGGTTAACTATGGCTACACCTTC
cdr3_aa: CASLEGAVNYGYTF

v_call: TRBV5-6
d_call: TRBD2
j_call: TRBJ2-7
clone_size: .
cdr3_nt: TGTGCCAGCAGTTATAGCGGGGGACGGTATAGGGGGCAGTACTTC
cdr3_aa: CASSYSGGRYRGQYF

v_call: TRBV5-6
d_call: TRBD2
j_call: TRBJ2-7
clone_size: .
cdr3_nt: TGTGCCAGCACCCTGGGATGGCTAGCGGGAGAGCCCTACGAGCAGTACTTC
cdr3_aa: CASTLGWLAGEPYEQYF

v_call: TRBV4-3
d_call: .
j_call: TRBJ1-2
clone_size: .
cdr3_nt: TGCGCCAGCAGCCAAGATATCAGGGTGGGCTACACCTTC
cdr3_aa: CASSQDIRVGYTF

v_call: TRBV18
d_call: TRBD1
j_call: TRBJ2-1
clone_size: .
cdr3_nt: TGTGCCAGCTCATTATCGACAGGGGCTGTGCATGAGCAGTTCTTC
cdr3_aa: CASSLSTGAVHEQFF

v_call: TRBV7-8
d_call: .
j_call: TRBJ1-4
clone_size: .
cdr3_nt: TGTGCCAGCAGCCATACCGGGAAGGGACTGTTTTTT
cdr3_aa: CASSHTGKGLFF

v_call: TRBV18
d_call: TRBD1
j_call: TRBJ2-1
clone_size: .
cdr3_nt: TGTGCCAGCTCACCAAGGGCAGGGGGTTACAATGAGCAGTTCTTC
cdr3_aa: CASSPRAGGYNEQFF

v_call: TRBV18
d_call: TRBD1
j_call: TRBJ1-5
clone_size: .
cdr3_nt: TGTGCCAGCTCACGATATAGGGACAGACGCAATCAGCCCCAGCATTTT
cdr3_aa: CASSRYRDRRNQPQHF

v_call: TRBV6-1
d_call: TRBD1
j_call: TRBJ2-7
clone_size: once
cdr3_nt: TGTGCCAGCAGATGGACAGGGAGTGACGAGCAGTACTTC
cdr3_aa: CASRWTGSDEQYF

v_call: TRBV28
d_call: TRBD1
j_call: TRBJ2-7
clone_size: .
cdr3_nt: TGTGCCAGCAGACCAACCGGGACAGGGAGCTACGAGCAGTACTTC
cdr3_aa: CASRPTGTGSYEQYF

v_call: TRBV18
d_call: .
j_call: TRBJ2-7
clone_size: .
cdr3_nt: TGTGCCAGCTCACCAAGAAACTTTGGTGCGCAGTACTTC
cdr3_aa: CASSPRNFGAQYF

v_call: TRBV6-5
d_call: .
j_call: TRBJ2-6
clone_size: .
cdr3_nt: TGTGCCAGCACCGTAACCGGTTCAGGGGCCAACGTCCTGACTTTC
cdr3_aa: CASTVTGSGANVLTF

v_call: TRBV19
d_call: .
j_call: TRBJ1-2
clone_size: .
cdr3_nt: TGTGCCACCCGGGGGGACGGGTATGGCTACACCTTC
cdr3_aa: CATRGDGYGYTF

v_call: TRBV27
d_call: .
j_call: TRBJ2-7
clone_size: .
cdr3_nt: TGTGCCAGCAGTTTGGGATACAGGGCCTACGAGCAGTACTTC
cdr3_aa: CASSLGYRAYEQYF

v_call: TRBV5-1
d_call: TRBD2
j_call: TRBJ2-1
clone_size: .
cdr3_nt: TGCGCCAGCAGGGTAGCGGGCCTCACCTACAATGAGCAGTTCTTC
cdr3_aa: CASRVAGLTYNEQFF

v_call: TRBV7-9
d_call: .
j_call: TRBJ1-4
clone_size: .
cdr3_nt: TGTGCCAGCAGCTCAGGAGGGTTGGAATCAACTAATGAAAAACTGTTTTTT
cdr3_aa: CASSSGGLESTNEKLFF

v_call: TRBV6-5
d_call: .
j_call: TRBJ2-7
clone_size: .
cdr3_nt: TGTGCCATAAAACCCTCAGGGAATACTCAGTACGAGCAGTACTTC
cdr3_aa: CAIKPSGNTQYEQYF

v_call: TRBV4-2
d_call: .
j_call: TRBJ1-2
clone_size: .
cdr3_nt: TGTGCCAGCAGCCCCCCCCTACGGACGGGAAATGGCTACACCTTC
cdr3_aa: CASSPPLRTGNGYTF

v_call: TRBV4-2
d_call: TRBD2
j_call: TRBJ2-1
clone_size: .
cdr3_nt: TGTGCCAGCAGCCAAGAGACTAGCGGGAGCGCTAAGCAGTTCTTC
cdr3_aa: CASSQETSGSAKQFF

v_call: TRBV5-3
d_call: .
j_call: TRBJ2-7
clone_size: .
cdr3_nt: TGTGCCAGAAGCGCCCGACGGGCCAAGGACACTTTGGCAGGGGCCTACGAGCAGTACTTC
cdr3_aa: CARSARRAKDTLAGAYEQYF

v_call: TRBV28
d_call: .
j_call: TRBJ1-2
clone_size: .
cdr3_nt: TGTGCCAGCAGTTCTTTGGGCAGTCCCCTTAACTATGGCTACACCTTC
cdr3_aa: CASSSLGSPLNYGYTF

v_call: TRBV2
d_call: TRBD1
j_call: TRBJ2-2
clone_size: .
cdr3_nt: TGTGCCAGCAGGCTGGACAGGGGAAGCTCCGGGGAGCTGTTTTTT
cdr3_aa: CASRLDRGSSGELFF

v_call: TRBV29-1
d_call: TRBD1
j_call: TRBJ2-2
clone_size: .
cdr3_nt: TGCAGCGCACAGGGGGAAACCGGGGAGCTGTTTTTT
cdr3_aa: CSAQGETGELFF

v_call: TRBV28
d_call: TRBD1
j_call: TRBJ1-2
clone_size: .
cdr3_nt: TGTGCCAGCGTTTTTTCCGACAGGGACAGGTCTGGCTACACCTTC
cdr3_aa: CASVFSDRDRSGYTF

v_call: TRBV6-1
d_call: .
j_call: TRBJ1-2
clone_size: medium-sized
cdr3_nt: TGTGCCAGCACCGAGGAGGAGTCTCACTATGGCTACACCTTC
cdr3_aa: CASTEEESHYGYTF

v_call: TRBV5-4
d_call: .
j_call: TRBJ2-3
clone_size: .
cdr3_nt: TGTGCCAGCAGCTTGAGGAGGTCTCTCACAGATACGCAGTATTTT
cdr3_aa: CASSLRRSLTDTQYF

v_call: TRBV28
d_call: .
j_call: TRBJ2-1
clone_size: .
cdr3_nt: TGTGCCAGCAGTCCCCCTCCCACAGGGAAGAATGAGCAGTTCTTC
cdr3_aa: CASSPPPTGKNEQFF

v_call: TRBV5-4
d_call: .
j_call: TRBJ1-1
clone_size: few
cdr3_nt: TGTGCCAGCAGCTTGGATCCTGAACAGGGTGGAGCTTTCTTT
cdr3_aa: CASSLDPEQGGAFF